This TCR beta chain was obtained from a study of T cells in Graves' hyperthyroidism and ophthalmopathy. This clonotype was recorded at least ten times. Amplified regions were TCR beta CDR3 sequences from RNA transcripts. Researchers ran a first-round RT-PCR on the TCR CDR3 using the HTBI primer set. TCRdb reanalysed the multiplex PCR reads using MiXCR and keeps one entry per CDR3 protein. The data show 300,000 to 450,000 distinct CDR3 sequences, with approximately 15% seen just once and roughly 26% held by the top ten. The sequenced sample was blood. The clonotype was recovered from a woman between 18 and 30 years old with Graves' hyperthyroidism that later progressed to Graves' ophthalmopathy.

The CDR3 sequence is CASSEGPPWHTGELFF. The CDR3 DNA is TGTGCCAGCAGTGAAGGCCCCCCGTGGCACACCGGGGAGCTGTTTTTT. This rearrangement joins TRBV2 to TRBJ2-2; D is undetermined. The CDR3 sequence is 16 residues long. Trimming cost V 1 base and J 3 bases, with 12 bases left between them. Germline-derived CDR1 and CDR2 are SNHLY and FYNNEI.